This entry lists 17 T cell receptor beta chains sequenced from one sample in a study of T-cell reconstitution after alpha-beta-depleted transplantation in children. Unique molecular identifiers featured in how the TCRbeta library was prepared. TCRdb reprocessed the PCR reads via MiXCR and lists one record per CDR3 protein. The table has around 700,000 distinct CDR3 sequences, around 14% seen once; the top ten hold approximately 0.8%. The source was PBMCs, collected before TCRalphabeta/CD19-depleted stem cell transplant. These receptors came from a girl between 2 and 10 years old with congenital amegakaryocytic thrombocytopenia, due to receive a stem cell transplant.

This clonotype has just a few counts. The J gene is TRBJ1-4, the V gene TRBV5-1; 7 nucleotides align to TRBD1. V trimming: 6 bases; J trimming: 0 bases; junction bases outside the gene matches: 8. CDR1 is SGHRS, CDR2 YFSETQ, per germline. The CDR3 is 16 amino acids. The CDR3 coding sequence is TGCGCCAGCACGAAGGAAGGGACAGCAACTAATGAAAAACTGTTTTTT. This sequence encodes CASTKEGTATNEKLFF.

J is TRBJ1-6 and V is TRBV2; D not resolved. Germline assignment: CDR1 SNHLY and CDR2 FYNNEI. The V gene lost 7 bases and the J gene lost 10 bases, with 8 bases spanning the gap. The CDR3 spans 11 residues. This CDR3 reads CASTLGSPLHF. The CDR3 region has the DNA TGTGCCAGCACCTTAGGGTCACCCCTCCACTTT.

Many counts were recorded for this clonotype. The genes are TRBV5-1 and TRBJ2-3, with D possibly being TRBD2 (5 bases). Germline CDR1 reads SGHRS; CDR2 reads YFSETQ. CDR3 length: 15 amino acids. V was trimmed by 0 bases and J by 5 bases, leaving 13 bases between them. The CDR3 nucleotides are TGCGCCAGCAGCTTGGCGGCGGGTTCTCTAGATACGCAGTATTTT. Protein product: CASSLAAGSLDTQYF.

In nucleotides, the CDR3 is TGCAGCGTTGAAGATTCGGCCCCTAGTTACTTC. Translating it yields CSVEDSAPSYF. The chain carries TRBV29-1 and TRBJ2-5; D unclear. Germline V CDR1 and CDR2: SQVTM, ANQGSEA. The V end was cut by 0 bases, the J end by 14 bases, with 13 bases between. The CDR3 contains 11 residues.

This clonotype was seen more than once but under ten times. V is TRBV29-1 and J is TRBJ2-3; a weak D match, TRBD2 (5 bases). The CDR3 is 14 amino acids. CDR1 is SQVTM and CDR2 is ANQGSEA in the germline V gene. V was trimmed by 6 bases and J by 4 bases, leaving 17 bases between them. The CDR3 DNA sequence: TGCAGCGTCGTAGACGGGAAGGTTCCAGATACGCAGTATTTT. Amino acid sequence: CSVVDGKVPDTQYF.

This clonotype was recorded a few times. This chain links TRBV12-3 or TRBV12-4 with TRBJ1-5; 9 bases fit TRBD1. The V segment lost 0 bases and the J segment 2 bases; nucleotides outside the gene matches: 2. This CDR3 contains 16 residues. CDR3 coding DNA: TGTGCCAGCAGTTTAGCGACAGGGGGGCGCAATCAGCCCCAGCATTTT. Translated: CASSLATGGRNQPQHF.

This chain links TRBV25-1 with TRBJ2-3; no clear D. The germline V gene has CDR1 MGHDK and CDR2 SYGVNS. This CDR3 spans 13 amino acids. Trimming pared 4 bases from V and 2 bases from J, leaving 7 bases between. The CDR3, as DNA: TGTGCCAGCAGTGTACCCTACACAGATACGCAGTATTTT. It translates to CASSVPYTDTQYF. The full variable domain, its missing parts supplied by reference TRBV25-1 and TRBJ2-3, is EADIYQTPRYLVIGTGKKITLECSQTMGHDKMYWYQQDPGMELHLIHYSYGVNSTEKGDLSSESTVSRIRTEHFPLTLESARPSHTSQYLCASSVPYTDTQYFGPGTRLTVL.

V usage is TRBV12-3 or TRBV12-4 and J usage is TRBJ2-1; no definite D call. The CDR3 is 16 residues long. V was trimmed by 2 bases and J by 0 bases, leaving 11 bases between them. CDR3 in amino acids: CASSLSRRNSYNEQFF. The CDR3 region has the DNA TGTGCCAGCAGTTTATCCCGAAGAAACTCCTACAATGAGCAGTTCTTC.

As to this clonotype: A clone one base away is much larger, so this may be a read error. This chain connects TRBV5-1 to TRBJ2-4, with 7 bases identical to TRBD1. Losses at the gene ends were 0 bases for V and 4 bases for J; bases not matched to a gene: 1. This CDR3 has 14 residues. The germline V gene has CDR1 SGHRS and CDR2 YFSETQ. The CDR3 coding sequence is TGCGCCAGCAGCTTGGCGGGACAGAAAAACATTCAGTACTTC. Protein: CASSLAGQKNIQYF.

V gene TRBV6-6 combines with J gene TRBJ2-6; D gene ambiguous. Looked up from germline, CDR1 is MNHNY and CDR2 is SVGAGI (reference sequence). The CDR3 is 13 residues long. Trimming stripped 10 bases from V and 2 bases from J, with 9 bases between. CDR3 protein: CATTRPGANVLTF. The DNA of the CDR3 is TGTGCCACTACACGGCCTGGGGCCAACGTCCTGACTTTC.

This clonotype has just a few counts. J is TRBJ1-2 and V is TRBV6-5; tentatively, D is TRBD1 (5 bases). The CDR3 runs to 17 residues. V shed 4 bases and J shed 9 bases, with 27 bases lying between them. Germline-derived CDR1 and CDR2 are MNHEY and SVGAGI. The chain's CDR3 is CASSWKAGNRPMGRYTF. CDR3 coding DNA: TGTGCCAGCAGTTGGAAGGCAGGGAACAGGCCCATGGGGCGCTACACCTTC.

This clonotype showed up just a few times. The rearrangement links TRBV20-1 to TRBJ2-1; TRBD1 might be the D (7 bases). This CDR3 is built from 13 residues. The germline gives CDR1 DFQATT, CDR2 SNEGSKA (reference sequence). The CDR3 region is CSGANPGGNEQFF. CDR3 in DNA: TGCAGCGGAGCTAACCCAGGGGGGAATGAGCAGTTCTTC.

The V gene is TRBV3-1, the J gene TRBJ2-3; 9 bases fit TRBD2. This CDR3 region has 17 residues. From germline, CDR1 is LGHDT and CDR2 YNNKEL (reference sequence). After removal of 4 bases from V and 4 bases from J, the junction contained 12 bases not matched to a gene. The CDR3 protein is CASSPHSSGLAADTQYF. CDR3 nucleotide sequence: TGTGCCAGCAGCCCCCATTCTTCGGGACTAGCCGCAGATACGCAGTATTTT.

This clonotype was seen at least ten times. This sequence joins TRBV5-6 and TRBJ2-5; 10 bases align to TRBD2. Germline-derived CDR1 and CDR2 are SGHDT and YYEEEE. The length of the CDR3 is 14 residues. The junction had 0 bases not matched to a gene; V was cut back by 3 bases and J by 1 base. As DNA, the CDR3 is TGTGCCAGCAGCTGGACTAGCGGCCAAGAGACCCAGTACTTC. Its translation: CASSWTSGQETQYF.

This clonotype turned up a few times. The CDR3 DNA is TGTGCCAGCAGTACCCACCGTAGGGAGACCCAGTACTTC. Its protein product is CASSTHRRETQYF. V gene TRBV27 combines with J gene TRBJ2-5; D gene unclear. V was pared by 5 bases and J by 5 bases, with 12 bases between. The CDR3 covers 13 residues. CDR1 and CDR2 (germline): MNHEY, SMNVEV (reference sequence).

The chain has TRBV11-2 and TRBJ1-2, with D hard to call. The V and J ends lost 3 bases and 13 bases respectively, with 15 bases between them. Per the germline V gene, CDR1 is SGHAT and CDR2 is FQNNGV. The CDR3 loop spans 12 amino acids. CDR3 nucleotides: TGTGCCAGCAGCTTCCAACCGGCCCCCCTCACCTTC. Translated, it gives CASSFQPAPLTF.

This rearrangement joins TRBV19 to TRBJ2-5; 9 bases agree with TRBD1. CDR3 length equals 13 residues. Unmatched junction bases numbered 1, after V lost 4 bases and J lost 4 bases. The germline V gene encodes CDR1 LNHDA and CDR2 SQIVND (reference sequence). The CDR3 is CASSRGQGETQYF. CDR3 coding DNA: TGTGCCAGTAGTAGGGGACAGGGAGAGACCCAGTACTTC.